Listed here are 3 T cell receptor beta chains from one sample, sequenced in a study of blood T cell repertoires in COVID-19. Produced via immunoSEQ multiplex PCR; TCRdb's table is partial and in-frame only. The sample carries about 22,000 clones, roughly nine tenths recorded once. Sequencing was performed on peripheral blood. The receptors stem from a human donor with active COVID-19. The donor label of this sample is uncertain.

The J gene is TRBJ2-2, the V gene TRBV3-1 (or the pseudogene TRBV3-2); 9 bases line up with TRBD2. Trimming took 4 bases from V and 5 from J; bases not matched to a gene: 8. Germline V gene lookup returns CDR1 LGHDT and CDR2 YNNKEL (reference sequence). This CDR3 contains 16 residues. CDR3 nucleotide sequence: TGTGCCAGCAGCCCCCGGACTAGCGCTCCAACCGGGGAGCTGTTTTTT. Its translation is CASSPRTSAPTGELFF.

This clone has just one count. The CDR3 bases are TGTGCCAGCAGTTACCGGGGGGGTGCGAACACCGGGGAGCTGTTTTTT. This codes for CASSYRGGANTGELFF. The V gene is TRBV6-5, the J gene TRBJ2-2; 8 bases agree with TRBD2. This CDR3 contains 16 residues. The V and J ends lost 2 bases and 0 bases, in that order; junction bases with no gene match: 2. Germline CDR1 is MNHEY and CDR2 is SVGAGI.

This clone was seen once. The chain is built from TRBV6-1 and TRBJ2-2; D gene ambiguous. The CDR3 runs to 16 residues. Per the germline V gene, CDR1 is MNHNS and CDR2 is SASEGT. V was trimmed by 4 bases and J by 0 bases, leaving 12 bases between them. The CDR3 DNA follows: TGTGCCAGCAGTGGGCAGGCGTCCCCGAACACCGGGGAGCTGTTTTTT. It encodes CASSGQASPNTGELFF.